This T cell receptor beta chain was recorded in a study of response to subunit inactivated influenza vaccine. TCRdb reanalysed the RT-PCR reads using MiXCR and keeps one entry per CDR3 protein. Of 800,000 or so distinct CDR3 sequences listed, 21% are singletons. The CDR3 has 15 amino acids. V lost 3 bases, J lost 2 bases, and 12 bases lay in between. V is TRBV12-3 or TRBV12-4 and J is TRBJ2-3; possibly TRBD2 for D (7 bases). This receptor was taken from a man in his forties or fifties who received an inactivated influenza vaccine. Sequenced material: PBMCs from blood, taken approximately 5 days after vaccination. CDR3 nucleotides: TGTGCCAGCAGTTTCGGGGGGCTGGACACAGATACGCAGTATTTT. Protein product: CASSFGGLDTDTQYF.